Listed here are 32 T cell receptor beta chains from one sample, sequenced in a study of blood T cell repertoires in COVID-19. The repertoire was sequenced with immunoSEQ multiplex PCR; TCRdb's copy has only in-frame clones and lacks some. The sample consists of around 60,000 clones, 90% of them appearing once. What was sequenced was peripheral blood. The receptors were gathered from a man aged 55 to 69 with active COVID-19.

This rearrangement joins TRBV5-6 to TRBJ1-4; D is perhaps TRBD1 (6 bases). The germline CDR1 and CDR2 sequences are SGHDT and YYEEEE. The CDR3 extends over 17 amino acids. Trimming removed 3 bases at V and 2 bases at J, with 17 bases between. The CDR3: CASSSFYRVRTNEKLFF. CDR3 coding DNA: TGTGCCAGCAGCTCCTTTTACAGGGTGCGGACTAATGAAAAACTGTTTTTT.

This chain links TRBV18 with TRBJ2-7; 7 bases map to TRBD2. After removal of 3 bases from V and 2 bases from J, the junction contained 4 bases not matched to a gene. The CDR3 runs to 14 residues. Germline loops: CDR1 KGHSH, CDR2 LQKENI. The CDR3 DNA sequence: TGTGCCAGCTCACCTACTAGCGTCCCCTACGAGCAGTACTTC. It codes for CASSPTSVPYEQYF.

This chain uses TRBV28 with TRBJ2-2; D is possibly TRBD2 (5 bases). From germline, CDR1 is MDHEN and CDR2 SYDVKM. CDR3 length: 14 residues. Between the trimmed V and J ends, which lost 3 bases and 6 bases, there was a span of 11 bases. CDR3 DNA sequence: TGTGCCAGCAGTTTTTTCACCGGGGCCGGGGAGCTGTTTTTT. Translation gives CASSFFTGAGELFF.

The gene calls are TRBV10-3 and TRBJ2-5; D is perhaps TRBD1 (6 bases). The germline V gene encodes CDR1 ENHRY and CDR2 SYGVKD. This CDR3 comprises 13 residues. V lost 9 bases and J lost 2, with 13 bases in between. CDR3 bases: TGTGCCATGGGGGCTGGGCCTCAAGAGACCCAGTACTTC. The encoded protein is CAMGAGPQETQYF.

The V gene is TRBV9, the J gene TRBJ2-3; no clear D gene. This CDR3 spans 12 amino acids. CDR1 SGDLS and CDR2 YYNGEE come from the germline V gene. The V and J ends lost 0 bases and 7 bases respectively, with 6 bases between them. CDR3 sequence (DNA): TGTGCCAGCAGCGTAGAGACAAATACGCAGTATTTT. As protein: CASSVETNTQYF.

To note about this clone: At one end the junction does not follow the germline gene, possibly because of a read error. The V gene is TRBV6-5, the J gene TRBJ1-5, with TRBD1 as a possible D gene (6 bases). The CDR3 is 11 residues long. Germline V lookup: CDR1 MNHEY, CDR2 SVGAGI. The chain's CDR3 is CASTGRGAQHF. In DNA, the CDR3 is TGTGCTAGCACGGGCAGGGGTGCACAGCATTTT.

The V gene is TRBV7-9, the J gene TRBJ2-6; 12 positions match TRBD1. The CDR3 length is 19 residues. Germline V gene sequence: CDR1 SEHNR, CDR2 FQNEAQ (reference sequence). The junction had 12 bases not matched to a gene; V was cut back by 5 bases and J by 4 bases. The CDR3 nucleotides are TGTGCCAGCAGCCCCCTAATGGGACAGGGGGCTTCGGGGGCCAACGTCCTGACTTTC. Translated: CASSPLMGQGASGANVLTF.

This sequence joins TRBV5-1 and TRBJ2-7, with 7 bases lining up with TRBD1. Germline V gene data show CDR1 as SGHRS and CDR2 as YFSETQ. V was pared by 4 bases and J by 2 bases, with 6 bases of the junction left unmatched. CDR3 length: 14 amino acids. CDR3 DNA sequence: TGCGCCAGCAGCATGACAGGGACGACCTACGAGCAGTACTTC. Amino acids: CASSMTGTTYEQYF. Drawing the rest from reference TRBV5-1 and TRBJ2-7, the complete variable domain is KAGVTQTPRYLIKTRGQQVTLSCSPISGHRSVSWYQQTPGQGLQFLFEYFSETQRNKGNFPGRFSGRQFSNSRSEMNVSTLELGDSALYLCASSMTGTTYEQYFGPGTRLTVT.

V usage is TRBV29-1 and J usage is TRBJ2-1; 7 bases are shared with TRBD2. The CDR3 contains 10 residues. The germline V gene encodes CDR1 SQVTM and CDR2 ANQGSEA. J gave up 12 bases and V 6 bases, and 5 bases lay outside the gene matches. The CDR3 DNA reads TGCAGCGTGGGGGGGAGGGCGCAGTTCTTC. Translated, it gives CSVGGRAQFF.

This rearrangement joins TRBV10-2 to TRBJ2-7, with 9 bases aligning to TRBD2. Trimming took 2 bases from V and 12 from J; bases not matched to a gene: 5. CDR1 WSHSY and CDR2 SAAADI come from the germline V gene. CDR3 length equals 12 residues. In DNA, the CDR3 is TGCGCCAGCAGTGAGGTCCTAGCGGGACTGTACTTC. Protein sequence: CASSEVLAGLYF.

The chain employs TRBV3-1 (or the pseudogene TRBV3-2) and TRBJ1-2; D possibly corresponds to TRBD1 (5 bases). The CDR3 is 15 amino acids. The germline V and J ends were trimmed by 2 bases and 7 bases, with 17 bases remaining between them. Germline V gene data show CDR1 as LGHDT and CDR2 as YNNKEL (reference sequence). CDR3 amino acids: CASSQYGGREVGYTF. The CDR3, as DNA: TGTGCCAGCAGCCAATACGGTGGCAGGGAGGTTGGCTACACCTTC.

V usage is TRBV3-1 (or the pseudogene TRBV3-2) and J usage is TRBJ2-5; a possible D gene is TRBD2 (6 bases). Looked up from germline, CDR1 is LGHDT and CDR2 is YNNKEL (reference sequence). Deletions cut 0 bases from V and 5 bases from J, with 10 bases between. The CDR3 has 14 amino acids. CDR3 sequence reads: CASSQDGSRETQYF. The CDR3 bases are TGTGCCAGCAGCCAAGACGGGAGTAGGGAGACCCAGTACTTC.

This clone occurred once. The chain couples TRBV9 to TRBJ2-7; possibly TRBD2 for D (6 bases). Trimming cost V 4 bases and J 6 bases, with 23 bases left between them. Germline V lookup: CDR1 SGDLS, CDR2 YYNGEE. The CDR3 length is 16 residues. The CDR3 region has the DNA TGTGCCAGCAGCTCCCGGGGGAGGAGGGCCGCGGGCGAGCAGTACTTC. Its protein is CASSSRGRRAAGEQYF.

The V call is TRBV28, the J call TRBJ2-7; 7 bases fit TRBD2. The CDR3 sequence is 15 residues long. Germline V lookup: CDR1 MDHEN, CDR2 SYDVKM. V was clipped by 3 bases and J by 3 bases; unmatched bases: 8. The CDR3 region has the DNA TGTGCCAGCAGTTTGTGGGGAGGGGTTAGCTACGAGCAGTACTTC. Its protein is CASSLWGGVSYEQYF.

The chain recombines TRBV6-6 with TRBJ2-1; TRBD2 aligns across 8 bases. The CDR3 sequence is 15 residues long. The junction had 6 bases not matched to a gene; V was cut back by 0 bases and J by 8 bases. Germline values: CDR1 MNHNY, CDR2 SVGAGI (reference sequence). In DNA, the CDR3 is TGTGCCAGCAGTTACTCCGGGAGGGTACTAGATGAGCAGTTCTTC. Residues: CASSYSGRVLDEQFF.

The CDR3 sequence: CASRGRGYEQYF. For the CDR3, the DNA is TGTGCTTCTAGGGGTCGCGGCTACGAGCAGTACTTC. The J gene is TRBJ2-7, the V gene TRBV30; maybe TRBD1 (5 bases). CDR3 length equals 12 residues. In germline, CDR1 is GTSNPN, CDR2 SVGIG (reference sequence).

This clone has just one count. The V gene is TRBV28, the J gene TRBJ2-5; D is perhaps TRBD2 (5 bases). V was clipped by 5 bases and J by 5 bases, with 24 bases between them. Germline V CDR1 and CDR2: MDHEN, SYDVKM. CDR3 length: 17 amino acids. The CDR3 bases are TGTGCCAGCAGTCCTTCCGCGGGCCCGTCCCGAGCGGAGACCCAGTACTTC. Its protein product is CASSPSAGPSRAETQYF.

The chain is built from TRBV5-5 and TRBJ2-7; 8 bases map to TRBD1. The CDR3 sequence is 15 residues long. Germline CDR1 and CDR2: SGHKS and YYEKEE (reference sequence). V trimming: 5 bases; J trimming: 3 bases; junction bases outside the gene matches: 10. The CDR3 bases are TGTGCCAGCAGTACCGCCGGGACAGGTTACTACGAGCAGTACTTC. It translates to CASSTAGTGYYEQYF.

This chain joins TRBV19 and TRBJ1-5; D gene uncertain. CDR1 is LNHDA and CDR2 is SQIVND in the germline V gene (reference sequence). V lost 3 bases to trimming and J lost 9 bases, with 21 bases between them. The CDR3 consists of 16 residues. The CDR3 loop is CASSIPGERGNPPQHF. CDR3 DNA: TGTGCCAGTAGTATTCCCGGGGAGAGAGGAAACCCGCCCCAGCATTTT.

This rearrangement joins TRBV27 to TRBJ2-7; 7 bases map to TRBD1. Germline CDR1 is MNHEY and CDR2 is SMNVEV (reference sequence). The CDR3 totals 14 residues. The trim removed 5 bases at V and 2 bases at J, leaving 6 bases unmatched. CDR3: CASSRWDSTYEQYF. In DNA form, the CDR3 reads TGTGCCAGCAGTCGCTGGGACAGTACCTACGAGCAGTACTTC.

The gene calls are TRBV12-5 and TRBJ2-5, with 9 nucleotides matching TRBD2. From germline, CDR1 is LGHNT and CDR2 FRNRAP. Trimming removed 0 bases from V and 3 bases from J; junction bases left unmatched: 5. The CDR3 length is 16 residues. In nucleotides, the CDR3 is TGTGCTAGTGGTTTGGTACTAGCGGGCCCGGAAGAGACCCAGTACTTC. It translates to CASGLVLAGPEETQYF.

This chain links TRBV7-9 with TRBJ2-1, with TRBD1 matching 7 bases. The CDR3 extends over 14 amino acids. J lost 5 bases, V lost 6 bases, and 7 bases had no gene match. Germline V gives CDR1 SEHNR, CDR2 FQNEAQ (reference sequence). CDR3 bases: TGTGCCAGCAGGACCGGGACAGAAAACAATGAGCAGTTCTTC. The encoded protein is CASRTGTENNEQFF.

The table lists this clone with a count of one. The V and J genes are TRBV10-3 and TRBJ1-2, with 9 bases matching TRBD1. This CDR3 is built from 13 residues. CDR1 and CDR2 from the germline V gene are ENHRY and SYGVKD. V trimming: 6 bases; J trimming: 6 bases; junction bases outside the gene matches: 5. CDR3 nucleotide sequence: TGTGCCATCAGCGCTACAGGGGGCGATGGCTACACCTTC. It specifies CAISATGGDGYTF.

This chain links TRBV4-1 with TRBJ1-1; D might be TRBD1 (5 bases). Germline CDR1 is MGHRA and CDR2 is YSYEKL. The V gene lost 2 bases and the J gene lost 9 bases, with 13 bases spanning the gap. The CDR3 spans 13 residues. CDR3 DNA sequence: TGCGCCAGCAGCCAAAGCGGGGGGAATCAAGCTTTCTTT. Translating it yields CASSQSGGNQAFF.

This clone is large in the sample. The chain uses TRBV28 and TRBJ1-1; 10 bases fit TRBD1. The germline V gene encodes CDR1 MDHEN and CDR2 SYDVKM. The CDR3 is 19 residues long. With V trimmed by 2 bases and J by 2 bases, 14 bases remained unmatched. CDR3 sequence: CASSLQLTGGHHPNTEAFF. CDR3 in DNA: TGTGCCAGCAGTTTACAGCTGACAGGGGGCCACCACCCCAACACTGAAGCTTTCTTT.

This clone was found once. The DNA for the CDR3 is TGTGCCAGCAGCCCACAGACAGGGACTCGCGGGGAGCTGTTTTTT. Translated: CASSPQTGTRGELFF. The chain is built from TRBV3-1 (or the pseudogene TRBV3-2) and TRBJ2-2, with D perhaps TRBD1 (7 bases). CDR3 length: 15 residues. From germline, CDR1 is LGHDT and CDR2 YNNKEL (reference sequence). V was clipped by 4 bases and J by 7 bases, with 16 bases between them.

The chain carries TRBV29-1 and TRBJ2-1; 7 bases align to TRBD2. The junction had 12 bases not matched to a gene; V was cut back by 1 base and J by 12 bases. Germline V gene data show CDR1 as SQVTM and CDR2 as ANQGSEA. CDR3 length equals 14 residues. DNA for the CDR3: TGCAGCGTTGAAGCATGGGGAGGGGATGGGGGGCAGTTCTTC. Protein sequence: CSVEAWGGDGGQFF.

CDR3 DNA sequence: TGTGCCAGTAGCGGACAGGGATTAGCTGGCTACACCTTC. Translated, it gives CASSGQGLAGYTF. The chain combines TRBV19 with TRBJ1-2, with 8 bases identical to TRBD1. V shed 6 bases and J 7 bases; nucleotides not matched to a gene: 7. The V gene's germline CDR1 is LNHDA and CDR2 SQIVND (reference sequence). The CDR3 is 13 residues long.

The V and J genes are TRBV5-8 and TRBJ2-7; 9 bases match TRBD1. Looked up from germline, CDR1 is SGHTS and CDR2 is YDEGEE. The CDR3 covers 17 residues. V dropped 2 bases and J dropped 0; count of bases not matched to a gene: 9. The CDR3 nucleotides are TGTGCCAGCAGCTTATCACGACAGGGGGTCTCCTCCTACGAGCAGTACTTC. This gives the protein CASSLSRQGVSSYEQYF.

This chain joins TRBV2 and TRBJ2-3; D is ambiguous. The V and J ends lost 5 bases and 3 bases respectively, with 9 bases between them. The CDR3 totals 13 residues. In germline, CDR1 is SNHLY, CDR2 FYNNEI. DNA for the CDR3: TGTGCCAGCAGTCTCTATTCGACAGATACGCAGTATTTT. As protein: CASSLYSTDTQYF.

V usage is TRBV11-3 and J usage is TRBJ2-2; TRBD2 matches at 11 bases. Germline V lookup: CDR1 SGHNT, CDR2 YENEEA. The CDR3 consists of 18 residues. V trimming: 2 bases; J trimming: 7 bases; junction bases outside the gene matches: 12. DNA of the CDR3: TGTGCCAGCAGCTTACCGGCTTCTAGCGGGGGGAGAAACGGGGAGCTGTTTTTT. Translation gives CASSLPASSGGRNGELFF.

The chain's CDR3 is CASSPGTIREQYF. CDR3 nucleotide sequence: TGTGCCAGCAGCCCCGGGACTATACGGGAGCAGTACTTC. J is TRBJ2-7 and V is TRBV12-3 or TRBV12-4; TRBD2 agrees at 7 bases. The CDR3 extends over 13 amino acids. Trimming at V came to 6 bases and at J to 7 bases, leaving 9 bases not matched to a gene.